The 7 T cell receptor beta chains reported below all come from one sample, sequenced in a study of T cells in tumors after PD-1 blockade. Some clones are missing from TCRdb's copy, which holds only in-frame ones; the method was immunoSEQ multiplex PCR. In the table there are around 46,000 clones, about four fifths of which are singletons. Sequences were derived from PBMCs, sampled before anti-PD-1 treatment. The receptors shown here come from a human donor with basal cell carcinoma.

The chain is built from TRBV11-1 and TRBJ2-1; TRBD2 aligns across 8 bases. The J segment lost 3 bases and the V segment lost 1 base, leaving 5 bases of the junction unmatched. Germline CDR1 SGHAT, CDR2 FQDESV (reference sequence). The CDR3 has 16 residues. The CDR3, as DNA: TGTGCCAGCAGCTTAGGGCGGGGGGCAGTCTACAATGAGCAGTTCTTC. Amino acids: CASSLGRGAVYNEQFF.

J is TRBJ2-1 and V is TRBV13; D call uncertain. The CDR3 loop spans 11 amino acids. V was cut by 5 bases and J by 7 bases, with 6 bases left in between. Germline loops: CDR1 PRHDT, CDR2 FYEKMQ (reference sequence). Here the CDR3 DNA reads TGTGCCAGCAGCCCGCAGAATGAGCAGTTCTTC. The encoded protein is CASSPQNEQFF.

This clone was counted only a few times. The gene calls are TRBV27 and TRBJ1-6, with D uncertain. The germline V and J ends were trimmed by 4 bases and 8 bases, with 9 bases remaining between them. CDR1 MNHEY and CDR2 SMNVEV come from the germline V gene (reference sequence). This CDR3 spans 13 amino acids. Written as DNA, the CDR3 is TGTGCCAGCAGTTATCCAGGAGATTCACCCCTCCACTTT. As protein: CASSYPGDSPLHF.

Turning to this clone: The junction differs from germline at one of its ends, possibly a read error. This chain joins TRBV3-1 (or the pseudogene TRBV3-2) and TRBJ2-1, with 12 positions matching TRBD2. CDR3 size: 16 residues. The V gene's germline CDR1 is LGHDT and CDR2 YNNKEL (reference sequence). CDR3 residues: CASSQDPTSGGLIRLF. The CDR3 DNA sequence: TGTGCCAGCAGCCAAGATCCCACTAGCGGGGGGTTGATCAGGCTCTTC.

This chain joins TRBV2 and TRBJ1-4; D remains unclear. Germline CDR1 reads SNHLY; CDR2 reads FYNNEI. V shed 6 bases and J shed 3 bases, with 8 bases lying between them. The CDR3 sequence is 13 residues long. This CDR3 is CASRRTANEKLFF. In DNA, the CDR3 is TGTGCCAGCAGAAGGACGGCTAATGAAAAACTGTTTTTT.

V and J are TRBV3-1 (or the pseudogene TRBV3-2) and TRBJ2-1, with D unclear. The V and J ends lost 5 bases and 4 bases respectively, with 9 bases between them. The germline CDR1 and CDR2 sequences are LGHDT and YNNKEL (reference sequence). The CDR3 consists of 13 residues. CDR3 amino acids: CASSSPRYNEQFF. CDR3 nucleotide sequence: TGTGCCAGCAGCTCACCAAGATACAATGAGCAGTTCTTC.

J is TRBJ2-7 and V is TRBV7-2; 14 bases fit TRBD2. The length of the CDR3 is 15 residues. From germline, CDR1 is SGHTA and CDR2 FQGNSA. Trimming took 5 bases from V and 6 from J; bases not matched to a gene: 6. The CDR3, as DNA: TGTGCCAGCAGCCCACGACTAGCGGGAGGGCGCGAGCAGTACTTC. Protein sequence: CASSPRLAGGREQYF.